The present T cell receptor (beta chain) was sequenced within a study of identical twins. As regards this clonotype: The antigen is undetermined.

Among all donors, each was a healthy Caucasian. In TCRdb, the 5' RACE reads were re-called with MiXCR into one record per CDR3 protein. The table shows about 480,000 distinct CDR3 sequences, with more than 13% occurring only once. Points from the study as a whole: Low generation-probability sequences were in excess among twin-shared out-of-frame alpha sequences. Invariant MAIT and iNKT cells are populations that could partly confound zero-insertion analyses.

In addition, the sample was reused for a study of yellow fever vaccine responses in identical twins.

The sequencing sample was made of CD4+ T cells sorted from blood. The clonotype was recovered from a woman in her late teens or twenties in good health.

For the CDR3, the DNA is TGCAGTGCTAGAGATCCGGTCCGCTCCTACGAGCAGTACTTC. Encoded protein: CSARDPVRSYEQYF. The chain employs TRBV20-1 and TRBJ2-7; D ambiguous. Germline CDR1 DFQATT, CDR2 SNEGSKA (reference sequence). This CDR3 has 14 amino acids. Trimming took 0 bases from V and 0 from J, leaving 9 bases between them.